The clone carrying this TCR beta chain was counted between two and nine times. The antigen is not known. This sample stems from a study of T cell repertoires in cytomegalovirus infection. For the study at large: A matching HLA type, together with CMV infection, was signaled by public TCR beta signatures. Study-level findings and limits: Predominance within the ex vivo response was attributable to HLA-C-restricted CMV-specific TCR beta clonotypes.

TCRdb reprocessed the reads via MiXCR and lists one record per CDR3 protein. The table has under 150,000 distinct CDR3 sequences, under 35% seen once; the top ten hold 40% to 45%. The ends were cut back, 3 bases at V and 9 bases at J, with 36 bases in the middle. Germline V gene sequence: CDR1 MDHEN, CDR2 SYDVKM. This CDR3 contains 21 residues. This rearrangement joins TRBV28 to TRBJ2-1, with a weak D call TRBD2 (6 bases). The TCR was taken from a human donor in good health (CMV status not recorded). Some clones in this sample may be carry-over from other donors' samples. The sequencing used CD8+ T cells from cultured PBMCs, collected from culture after CMV antigen stimulation. The CDR3 is CASSFVRGAGQGPPGVPEQFF. The CDR3 DNA sequence: TGTGCCAGCAGTTTTGTAAGAGGTGCCGGACAAGGCCCTCCGGGGGTTCCTGAGCAGTTCTTC.